This T cell receptor beta chain was identified during a study of blood T cell repertoires in COVID-19. Study-level information: COVID-19 samples from acute and convalescent phases originated in the United States, Italy and Spain. From T cells, B-cell-depleted T cells, or PBMCs came the material, which was cDNA or gDNA.

This CDR3 has 16 amino acids. Germline values: CDR1 LNHDA, CDR2 SQIVND (reference sequence). V was clipped by 6 bases and J by 0 bases; unmatched bases: 5. The repertoire was sequenced with immunoSEQ multiplex PCR; TCRdb's copy has only in-frame clones and lacks some. The sample holds around 190,000 clones; 70% to 80% are singletons and the top ten take roughly 8.6%. This clone was detected a few times. Other DNA variants within this sample encode the same CDR3. The chain combines TRBV19 with TRBJ1-5; 10 bases fit TRBD1. Sequenced: peripheral blood. This TCR was recovered from a woman between 50 and 59 years old with active or convalescent COVID-19. The CDR3 protein is CASSLRQGASNQPQHF. Here the CDR3 DNA reads TGTGCCAGTAGCCTCCGACAGGGGGCTAGCAATCAGCCCCAGCATTTT.